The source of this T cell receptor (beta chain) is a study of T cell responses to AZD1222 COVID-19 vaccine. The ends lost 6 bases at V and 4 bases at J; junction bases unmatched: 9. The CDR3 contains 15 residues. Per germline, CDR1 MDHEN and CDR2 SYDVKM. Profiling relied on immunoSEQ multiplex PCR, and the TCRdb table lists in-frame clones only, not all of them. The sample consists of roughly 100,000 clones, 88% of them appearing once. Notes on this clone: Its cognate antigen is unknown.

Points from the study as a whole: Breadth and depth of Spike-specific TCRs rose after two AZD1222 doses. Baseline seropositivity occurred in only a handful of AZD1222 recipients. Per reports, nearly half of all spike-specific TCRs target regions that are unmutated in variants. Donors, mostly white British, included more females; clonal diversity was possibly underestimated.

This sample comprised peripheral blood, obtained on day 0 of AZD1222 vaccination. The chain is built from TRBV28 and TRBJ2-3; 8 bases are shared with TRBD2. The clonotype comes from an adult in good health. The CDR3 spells CASSQSGSRADTQYF. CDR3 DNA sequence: TGTGCCAGCAGCCAAAGCGGGAGTCGCGCAGATACGCAGTATTTT. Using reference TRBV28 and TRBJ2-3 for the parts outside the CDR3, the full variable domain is DVKVTQSSRYLVKRTGEKVFLECVQDMDHENMFWYRQDPGLGLRLIYFSYDVKMKEKGDIPEGYSVSREKKERFSLILESASTNQTSMYLCASSQSGSRADTQYFGPGTRLTVL.